This is a list of T cell receptor beta chains from one sample in a study of T-cell reconstitution after alpha-beta-depleted transplantation in children. Each CDR3 protein is one row after TCRdb ran MiXCR on the PCR reads. The top ten hold less than 5% of the sample, which has around 600,000 distinct CDR3 sequences, about 11% seen once. This material consisted of PBMCs from the stem cell graft donor, taken from the stem cell graft. These TCRs come from a human donor who donated a stem cell graft to a child with acute myeloid leukemia. Both conserved end residues are part of each CDR3. A D gene is named only where the DNA matches it firmly. The listing skips clone size in some rows; elsewhere it reads once, few, many or a size class.

j_call v_call clone_size d_call cdr3_aa cdr3_nt
TRBJ2-1 TRBV10-3 NA TRBD2 CAIRPPGTSGSNEQFF TGTGCCATCAGGCCCCCCGGGACTAGCGGGTCCAATGAGCAGTTCTTC
TRBJ2-1 TRBV7-8 NA NA CASSLAVFSYNEQFF TGTGCCAGCAGCTTAGCGGTATTCTCCTACAATGAGCAGTTCTTC
TRBJ2-7 TRBV5-5 few TRBD2 CASSFSGGHPEQYF TGTGCCAGCAGCTTTAGCGGGGGGCATCCCGAGCAGTACTTC
TRBJ2-7 TRBV29-1 few TRBD2 CSALAGQTYEQYF TGCAGCGCCTTAGCGGGTCAAACCTACGAGCAGTACTTC
TRBJ2-7 TRBV28 NA TRBD1 CASRGDRGTSYEQYF TGTGCCAGCAGGGGGGACAGGGGGACCTCCTACGAGCAGTACTTC
TRBJ2-1 TRBV15 few TRBD2 CATSRGLAGGYNEQFF TGTGCCACCAGCCGCGGACTAGCGGGAGGCTACAATGAGCAGTTCTTC
TRBJ2-4 TRBV6-5 few NA CASSNGQTLAKNIQYF TGTGCCAGCAGTAACGGACAGACACTAGCCAAAAACATTCAGTACTTC
TRBJ2-3 TRBV14 few NA CASSQDNQAIGGTDTQYF TGTGCCAGCAGCCAAGATAACCAGGCTATAGGAGGCACAGATACGCAGTATTTT
TRBJ2-1 TRBV2 NA TRBD1 CAFSATLGTGSTIYEQFF TGTGCCTTCAGCGCTACGCTCGGGACAGGGTCTACAATCTATGAGCAGTTCTTC
TRBJ2-2 TRBV7-2 few NA CASRPQEPQLFF TGTGCCAGCAGGCCTCAAGAACCTCAACTGTTTTTT
TRBJ2-7 TRBV20-1 many TRBD1 CSARTGVHEQYF TGCAGTGCCAGGACAGGGGTCCACGAGCAGTACTTC
TRBJ2-4 TRBV7-2 few TRBD1 CASSSGTASVIQYF TGTGCCAGCAGCTCGGGGACAGCCAGCGTCATTCAGTACTTC
TRBJ1-6 TRBV15 few TRBD1 CATSREGDRAGSPLHF TGTGCCACCAGCCGGGAAGGGGACAGGGCTGGCTCACCCCTCCACTTT
TRBJ2-1 TRBV9 NA TRBD2 CASSVAGTSGRSGEQFF TGTGCCAGCAGCGTAGCCGGGACTAGCGGGAGATCCGGTGAGCAGTTCTTC